These 24 T cell receptor beta chains originate from one sample sequenced in a study of lymphopenia after photon versus proton radiotherapy. Generated by immunoSEQ multiplex PCR, the TCRdb table keeps only in-frame clones and is missing some. Of about 26,000 clones listed, approximately 85% were seen once; the top ten hold around 5.2%. The sequences come from peripheral blood, collected from a patient treated with photon-based radiotherapy. The receptor set was obtained from a young man with gastric cancer.

The chain links TRBV2 to TRBJ2-2, with a weak D call TRBD1 (7 bases). CDR1 SNHLY and CDR2 FYNNEI come from the germline V gene. Trimming pared 7 bases from V and 2 bases from J, leaving 20 bases between. This CDR3 is 17 amino acids long. CDR3 in DNA: TGTGCCAGCACCGTTGGAGGGGGCGCCCCCAACACCGGGGAGCTGTTTTTT. The encoded protein is CASTVGGGAPNTGELFF.

The chain combines TRBV7-9 with TRBJ2-1; D call uncertain. Trimming left V 4 bases short and J 5 bases short, with 0 bases between. This CDR3 is built from 10 residues. Germline CDR1 and CDR2: SEHNR and FQNEAQ (reference sequence). CDR3 amino acids: CASSYNEQFF. As DNA, the CDR3 is TGTGCCAGCAGCTACAATGAGCAGTTCTTC.

The gene calls are TRBV6-5 and TRBJ1-1, with 7 bases that match TRBD1. J lost 6 bases, V lost 4 bases, and 11 bases had no gene match. The germline V gene has CDR1 MNHEY and CDR2 SVGAGI. The CDR3 contains 15 residues. CDR3 region: CASSLRPGGDAEAFF. CDR3 DNA: TGTGCCAGCAGTTTGAGACCAGGGGGTGACGCTGAAGCTTTCTTT.

The V and J genes are TRBV9 and TRBJ2-7; no clear D gene. Trimming stripped 0 bases from V and 5 bases from J, with 9 bases between. The CDR3 is made up of 13 amino acids. Germline V gene lookup returns CDR1 SGDLS and CDR2 YYNGEE. CDR3 nucleotides: TGTGCCAGCAGCGTAGATGTGTACCACGAGCAGTACTTC. Protein sequence: CASSVDVYHEQYF.

This chain uses TRBV4-1 with TRBJ2-5; possibly TRBD1 for D (6 bases). Trimming shortened V by 0 bases and J by 2 bases, and 10 bases separated the two germline ends. This CDR3 is 15 amino acids long. The germline CDR1 and CDR2 sequences are MGHRA and YSYEKL. CDR3 nucleotides: TGCGCCAGCAGCCAAGATGAGGGGGATCAAGAGACCCAGTACTTC. Its protein product is CASSQDEGDQETQYF.

The chain is built from TRBV5-4 and TRBJ2-3; TRBD2 matches 9 bases. Germline values: CDR1 SGHNT, CDR2 YYREEE (reference sequence). The CDR3 loop spans 16 amino acids. Trimming removed 0 bases from V and 1 base from J; junction bases left unmatched: 3. The CDR3 loop reads CASSLEGGRGTDTQYF. The CDR3 DNA follows: TGTGCCAGCAGCTTGGAAGGCGGGAGGGGCACAGATACGCAGTATTTT.

This sequence joins TRBV6-5 and TRBJ2-3; D gene uncertain. The CDR3 is 13 amino acids. Looked up from germline, CDR1 is MNHEY and CDR2 is SVGAGI. The germline V and J ends were trimmed by 6 bases and 9 bases, with 16 bases remaining between them. CDR3 region: CASRTKGSGTQYF. The CDR3 DNA is TGTGCCAGCAGGACCAAAGGTTCCGGCACGCAGTATTTT.

The chain recombines TRBV5-8 with TRBJ2-2; 7 positions agree with TRBD2. The V gene end was trimmed by 1 base and the J gene end by 3 bases; junction bases not matched to a gene: 6. Germline CDR1 SGHTS, CDR2 YDEGEE. The length of the CDR3 is 16 residues. CDR3 residues: CASSLWGGRYTGELFF. Here the CDR3 DNA reads TGTGCCAGCAGCTTGTGGGGGGGACGGTACACCGGGGAGCTGTTTTTT.

The genes are TRBV27 and TRBJ2-5, with 10 bases aligning to TRBD2. Germline V gene data show CDR1 as MNHEY and CDR2 as SMNVEV (reference sequence). V dropped 1 base and J dropped 0; count of bases not matched to a gene: 11. The CDR3 extends over 19 amino acids. In DNA, the CDR3 is TGTGCCAGCAGTTTATGCCCACTAGCGGGGAACCTGTACCAAGAGACCCAGTACTTC. Its translation is CASSLCPLAGNLYQETQYF.

The genes are TRBV5-1 and TRBJ2-7; a weak D match, TRBD1 (5 bases). Germline values: CDR1 SGHRS, CDR2 YFSETQ. The CDR3 sequence is 14 residues long. Trimming shortened V by 2 bases and J by 4 bases, and 13 bases separated the two germline ends. CDR3 in DNA: TGCGCCAGCAGCTTAAGCAGGGTTGATTACGAGCAGTACTTC. This encodes CASSLSRVDYEQYF.

The rearrangement links TRBV10-2 to TRBJ2-7; D perhaps matches TRBD1 (5 bases). The CDR3 totals 15 residues. V was clipped by 0 bases and J by 4 bases, with 13 bases between them. Germline CDR1 and CDR2: WSHSY and SAAADI. Here the CDR3 DNA reads TGCGCCAGCAGTGAGTCGGTGGAACAGGCGTACGAGCAGTACTTC. Its translation: CASSESVEQAYEQYF.

This rearrangement joins TRBV18 to TRBJ1-1; D is unclear. Trimming left V 3 bases short and J 4 bases short, with 15 bases between. CDR1 and CDR2 (germline): KGHSH, LQKENI. The CDR3 is made up of 15 amino acids. The CDR3 sequence is CASSPSKDSGTEAFF. CDR3 sequence (DNA): TGTGCCAGCTCACCTTCTAAAGATTCGGGCACTGAAGCTTTCTTT. The variable domain in full, with the rest retrieved from reference TRBV18 and TRBJ1-1, is NAGVMQNPRHLVRRRGQEARLRCSPMKGHSHVYWYRQLPEEGLKFMVYLQKENIIDESGMPKERFSAEFPKEGPSILRIQQVVRGDSAAYFCASSPSKDSGTEAFFGQGTRLTVV.

The J gene is TRBJ1-4, the V gene TRBV6-6, with 10 bases that match TRBD1. This CDR3 has 13 residues. V lost 7 bases and J lost 7; bases outside the gene matches: 3. Per germline, CDR1 MNHNY and CDR2 SVGAGI (reference sequence). CDR3 protein: CASTRTGGEKLFF. CDR3 nucleotide sequence: TGTGCCAGCACCCGGACAGGGGGTGAAAAACTGTTTTTT.

This chain links TRBV28 with TRBJ1-2; TRBD1 agrees at 9 bases. Germline V gene data show CDR1 as MDHEN and CDR2 as SYDVKM. The V and J ends lost 5 bases and 7 bases, in that order; junction bases with no gene match: 14. The CDR3 runs 16 residues. The CDR3 protein is CASSLPTSGQGGGYTF. CDR3 coding DNA: TGTGCCAGCAGTCTACCAACCTCGGGACAGGGTGGTGGCTACACCTTC.

The genes are TRBV2 and TRBJ2-7; TRBD1 aligns across 10 bases. CDR3 length: 13 amino acids. V dropped 8 bases and J dropped 3; count of bases not matched to a gene: 4. Germline CDR1 and CDR2: SNHLY and FYNNEI. The CDR3 bases are TGTGCCAGCGGGGGACAGGGGCTCTACGAGCAGTACTTC. Translating it yields CASGGQGLYEQYF.

The V and J genes are TRBV7-2 and TRBJ1-3; D unresolved. V was clipped by 1 base and J by 1 base, with 5 bases between them. The germline CDR1 and CDR2 sequences are SGHTA and FQGNSA. This CDR3 has 14 residues. As DNA, the CDR3 is TGTGCCAGCAGCTTAGAAGAATCTGGAAACACCATATATTTT. Amino acid sequence: CASSLEESGNTIYF.

The chain carries TRBV5-4 and TRBJ2-5; TRBD1 matches 9 bases. The CDR3 has 14 amino acids. V was pared by 5 bases and J by 5 bases, with 7 bases of the junction left unmatched. Looked up from germline, CDR1 is SGHNT and CDR2 is YYREEE (reference sequence). CDR3 nucleotide sequence: TGTGCCAGCAGTTCACAGGGGGCCTGGGAGACCCAGTACTTC. Protein product: CASSSQGAWETQYF.

The V call is TRBV2, the J call TRBJ2-1, with D possibly matching TRBD1 (6 bases). The V gene lost 6 bases and the J gene lost 5 bases, with 11 bases spanning the gap. CDR3 length equals 13 residues. CDR1 is SNHLY and CDR2 is FYNNEI in the germline V gene. The CDR3 is CASRQGLNNEQFF. The CDR3 coding sequence is TGTGCCAGCAGACAGGGCCTAAACAATGAGCAGTTCTTC.

The V and J genes are TRBV7-2 and TRBJ2-1; TRBD2 aligns across 13 bases. CDR3 length equals 16 residues. Germline V gene lookup returns CDR1 SGHTA and CDR2 FQGNSA. V dropped 0 bases and J dropped 9; count of bases not matched to a gene: 5. CDR3 region: CASSLAGLAGVGEQFF. CDR3 in DNA: TGTGCCAGCAGCTTAGCAGGACTAGCGGGAGTGGGTGAGCAGTTCTTC.

The chain links TRBV29-1 to TRBJ1-2; a possible D gene is TRBD1 (5 bases). This CDR3 has 14 amino acids. Germline V CDR1 and CDR2: SQVTM, ANQGSEA. Trimming took off 4 bases at V and 6 bases at J, with 18 bases between the two ends. CDR3 amino acids: CSVAGGTLGDGYTF. CDR3 in DNA: TGCAGCGTTGCGGGAGGGACTCTCGGAGATGGCTACACCTTC.

The J gene is TRBJ2-3, the V gene TRBV5-1; 7 bases are shared with TRBD1. This CDR3 is 15 amino acids long. J gave up 6 bases and V 3 bases, and 10 bases lay outside the gene matches. CDR1 and CDR2 (germline): SGHRS, YFSETQ. The CDR3 DNA sequence: TGCGCCAGCAGCTCTTATGGGGGACAGTCCGATACGCAGTATTTT. Its protein product is CASSSYGGQSDTQYF. The entire variable domain, with the rest obtained from reference TRBV5-1 and TRBJ2-3, is as follows: KAGVTQTPRYLIKTRGQQVTLSCSPISGHRSVSWYQQTPGQGLQFLFEYFSETQRNKGNFPGRFSGRQFSNSRSEMNVSTLELGDSALYLCASSSYGGQSDTQYFGPGTRLTVL.

The chain carries TRBV7-8 and TRBJ2-7; D is undetermined. The CDR3 is 13 amino acids. V gave up 2 bases and J gave up 3 bases, with 8 bases separating them. Germline CDR1 and CDR2: SGHVS and FQNEAQ. CDR3 loop: CASSLQRNYEQYF. CDR3 DNA sequence: TGTGCCAGCAGCTTACAGCGCAACTACGAGCAGTACTTC.

The genes are TRBV6-4 and TRBJ2-5; possibly TRBD1 for D (5 bases). V lost 5 bases, J lost 5 bases, and 12 bases lay in between. From germline, CDR1 is MRHNA and CDR2 SNTAGT. CDR3 length: 13 residues. The CDR3 reads CASSQGPGETQYF. The CDR3 DNA sequence: TGTGCCAGCAGTCAGGGCCCCGGGGAGACCCAGTACTTC.

The chain uses TRBV7-2 and TRBJ2-3; D could derive from TRBD1 or TRBD2 (6 bases each). Germline values: CDR1 SGHTA, CDR2 FQGNSA. The CDR3 extends over 16 amino acids. Trimming cost V 8 bases and J 0 bases, with 18 bases left between them. This CDR3 is CASQQGGLASTDTQYF. CDR3 sequence (DNA): TGTGCCAGCCAACAAGGGGGGCTGGCTAGCACAGATACGCAGTATTTT.